This TCR beta chain was captured in a study of shared clonotypes between healthy human individuals. Study as a whole: Per donor, three plates held CD4 naive cells, three held CD4 memory, two held CD8 naive and one held CD8 memory. General study results and limits: It was expected that sequencing depth would affect clonotype sharing among donors.

Turning to this clone: What it binds is not known. In the same sample, other DNA sequences code for this CDR3.

Libraries were prepared by immunoSEQ multiplex PCR; TCRdb keeps only in-frame clonotypes and omits some of them. Here the sample spans 2.3 million or so clones, over 90% being singletons. Only Caucasian adults living in Nashville, Tennessee made up the donor group. Germline CDR1 reads MDHEN; CDR2 reads SYDVKM. Trimming cost V 1 base and J 4 bases; bases outside gene matches: 2. The length of the CDR3 is 14 residues. This sequence joins TRBV28 and TRBJ2-3; TRBD1 agrees at 7 bases. The sequence was obtained from a man aged 18 to 29 in good health. Some clones in this sample may be carry-over from other donors' samples. Sequencing was done on a sample of naive CD4+ T cells from PBMCs. Documented subset: CD45RA+ positively selected. CDR3 region: CASSLSGGSDTQYF. The CDR3, as DNA: TGTGCCAGCAGTTTATCAGGGGGTTCAGATACGCAGTATTTT.